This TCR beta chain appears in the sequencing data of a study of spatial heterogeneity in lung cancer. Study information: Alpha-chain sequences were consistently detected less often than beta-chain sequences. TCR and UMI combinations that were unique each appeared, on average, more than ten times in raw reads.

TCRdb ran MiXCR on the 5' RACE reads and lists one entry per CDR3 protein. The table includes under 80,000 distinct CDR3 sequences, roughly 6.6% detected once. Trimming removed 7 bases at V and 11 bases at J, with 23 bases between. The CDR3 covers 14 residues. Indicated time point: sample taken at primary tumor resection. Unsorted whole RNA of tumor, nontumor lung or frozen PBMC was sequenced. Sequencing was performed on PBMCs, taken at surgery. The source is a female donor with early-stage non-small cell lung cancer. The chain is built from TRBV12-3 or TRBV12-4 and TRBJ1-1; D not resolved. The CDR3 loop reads CASNPFTTAHEAFF. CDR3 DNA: TGTGCCAGCAATCCTTTTACCACAGCGCACGAGGCTTTCTTT.